These 11 T cell receptor beta chains came from one sample sequenced in a study of vaccination and CD4 T cells after COVID-19. Their specific antigens are unknown. The Oncomine TCR Beta short-read assay was applied to DNA of cultured CD4+ T cells. TCRdb redid the calling of the PCR reads with MiXCR, one entry per CDR3 protein. The sample lists 10,000 to 15,000 distinct CDR3 sequences; more than 40% were seen once. Treatment: roughly 11-day PBMC culture with coronavirus spike peptide pools or control peptides (ViraFEST assay). The material sequenced was CD4+ T cells from blood, cultured in vitro. These receptors were obtained from a human donor who had recovered from COVID-19.

This clonotype was observed a few times. V usage is TRBV7-9 and J usage is TRBJ1-5, with TRBD1 matching 8 bases. The CDR3 runs 15 residues. Trimming at V came to 5 bases and at J to 3 bases, leaving 6 bases not matched to a gene. Germline V gene data show CDR1 as SEHNR and CDR2 as FQNEAQ (reference sequence). This chain's CDR3 is CASSRGQGDNQPQHF. The CDR3 DNA sequence: TGTGCCAGCAGCCGAGGACAGGGCGACAATCAGCCCCAGCATTTT.

The rearrangement joins TRBV4-3 to TRBJ1-5; no definite D call. With 0 bases removed from V and 2 bases from J, the gap between germline ends came to 8 bases. Per germline, CDR1 LGHNA and CDR2 YSLEER. The CDR3 covers 15 residues. CDR3 in amino acids: CASSQDSQGNQPQHF. CDR3 DNA sequence: TGCGCCAGCAGCCAAGATTCGCAGGGCAATCAGCCCCAGCATTTT.

The chain is built from TRBV6-5 and TRBJ2-7, with 8 bases aligning to TRBD1. Unmatched junction bases numbered 10, after V lost 4 bases and J lost 2 bases. The CDR3 covers 16 residues. Germline V gene sequence: CDR1 MNHEY, CDR2 SVGAGI. Here the CDR3 reads CASSSAGSRGPYEQYF. As DNA, the CDR3 is TGTGCCAGCAGTTCGGCAGGATCCAGGGGGCCCTACGAGCAGTACTTC.

This chain joins TRBV20-1 and TRBJ2-7, with D possibly being TRBD1 or TRBD2 (5 bases each). V dropped 6 bases and J dropped 3 bases, with 18 bases sitting between them. Per germline, CDR1 DFQATT and CDR2 SNEGSKA (reference sequence). There are 14 residues in the CDR3. The CDR3 spells CSASGPRGFYEQYF. DNA for the CDR3: TGCAGTGCCTCGGGACCCCGGGGATTCTACGAGCAGTACTTC.

The CDR3 nucleotides read TGTGCCAGTAGTATATCCCCCCGGACTAGCGGGATGGTTCCTGAGCAGTTCTTC. This translates into CASSISPRTSGMVPEQFF. The chain is built from TRBV19 and TRBJ2-1; 12 bases line up with TRBD2. With V trimmed by 2 bases and J by 9 bases, 14 bases remained unmatched. The CDR3 covers 18 residues. Looked up from germline, CDR1 is LNHDA and CDR2 is SQIVND (reference sequence).

The genes are TRBV5-3 and TRBJ2-7; TRBD2 matches 8 bases. TRBV5-3 is an ORF, with its function uncertain. This CDR3 has 13 amino acids. J lost 3 bases, V lost 10 bases, and 9 bases had no gene match. CDR3 nucleotide sequence: TGTGCCCAGGGGCGGGGGGCCCTCTACGAGCAGTACTTC. Translation gives CAQGRGALYEQYF.

V and J are TRBV19 and TRBJ2-1; 9 bases align to TRBD1. CDR3 length equals 14 residues. The trim removed 9 bases at V and 7 bases at J, leaving 10 bases unmatched. From germline, CDR1 is LNHDA and CDR2 SQIVND (reference sequence). In nucleotides, the CDR3 is TGTGCCAGCAGGACAGGGGTGGGATATAATGAGCAGTTCTTC. It codes for CASRTGVGYNEQFF.

This clonotype has just a few counts. The chain is built from TRBV19 and TRBJ2-1; D is ambiguous. Germline V gives CDR1 LNHDA, CDR2 SQIVND (reference sequence). The length of the CDR3 is 12 residues. V dropped 7 bases and J dropped 4 bases, with 8 bases sitting between them. CDR3 in amino acids: CASIGRYNEQFF. The CDR3 DNA reads as TGTGCCAGTATTGGCAGGTACAATGAGCAGTTCTTC.

This clonotype was detected a few times. The chain employs TRBV5-8 and TRBJ2-3; 13 nucleotides line up with TRBD2. V lost 2 bases to trimming and J lost 1 base; unmatched junction nucleotides: 4. The CDR3 totals 17 residues. Per germline, CDR1 SGHTS and CDR2 YDEGEE. The CDR3: CASSLGGTSGGTDTQYF. DNA of the CDR3: TGTGCCAGCAGCTTAGGAGGGACTAGCGGGGGCACAGATACGCAGTATTTT.

Only a few counts were recorded for this clonotype. V and J are TRBV19 and TRBJ2-7; D not resolved. The V gene lost 3 bases and the J gene lost 3 bases, with 9 bases spanning the gap. The CDR3 covers 13 residues. The germline gives CDR1 LNHDA, CDR2 SQIVND (reference sequence). The CDR3, as DNA: TGTGCCAGTAGTATCGATGGATTCTACGAGCAGTACTTC. This gives the protein CASSIDGFYEQYF.

The chain uses TRBV12-3 or TRBV12-4 and TRBJ2-3, with no clear D. This CDR3 region has 12 residues. The V end was cut by 5 bases, the J end by 6 bases, with 9 bases between. The CDR3, as DNA: TGTGCCAGCAGTCCCACCTGGGATACGCAGTATTTT. Protein sequence: CASSPTWDTQYF.